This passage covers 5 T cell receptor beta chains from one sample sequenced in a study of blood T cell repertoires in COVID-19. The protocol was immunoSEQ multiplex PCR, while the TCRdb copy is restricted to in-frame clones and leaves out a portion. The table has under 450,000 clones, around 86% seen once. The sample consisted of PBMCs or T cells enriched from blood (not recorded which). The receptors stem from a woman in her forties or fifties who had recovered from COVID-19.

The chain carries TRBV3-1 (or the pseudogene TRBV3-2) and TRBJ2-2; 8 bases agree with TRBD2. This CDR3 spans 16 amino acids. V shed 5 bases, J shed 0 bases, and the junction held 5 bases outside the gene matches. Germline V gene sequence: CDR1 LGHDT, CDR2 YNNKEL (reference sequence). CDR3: CASSYAGGTNTGELFF. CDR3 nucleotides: TGTGCCAGCAGCTACGCGGGGGGAACGAACACCGGGGAGCTGTTTTTT.

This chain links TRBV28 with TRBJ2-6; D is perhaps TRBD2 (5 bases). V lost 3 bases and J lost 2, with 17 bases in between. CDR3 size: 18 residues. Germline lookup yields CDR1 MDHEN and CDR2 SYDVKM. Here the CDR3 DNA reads TGTGCCAGCAGTTTTAGTCACAGAATGAGGGCTGGGGCCAACGTCCTGACTTTC. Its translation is CASSFSHRMRAGANVLTF.

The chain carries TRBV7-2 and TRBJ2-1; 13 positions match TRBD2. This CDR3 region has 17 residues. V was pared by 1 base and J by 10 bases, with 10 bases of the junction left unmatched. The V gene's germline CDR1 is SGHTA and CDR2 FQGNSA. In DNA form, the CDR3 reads TGTGCCAGCAGCTTAGTTGGCGGACTAGCGGGAGTAAGGGAGCAGTTCTTC. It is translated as CASSLVGGLAGVREQFF.

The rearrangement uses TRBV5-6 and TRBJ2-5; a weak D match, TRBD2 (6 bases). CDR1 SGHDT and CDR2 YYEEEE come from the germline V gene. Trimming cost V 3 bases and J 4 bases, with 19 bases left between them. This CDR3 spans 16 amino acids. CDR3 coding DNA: TGTGCCAGCAGCTCCTTAGTGGGGACTGCCGGAGAGACCCAGTACTTC. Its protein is CASSSLVGTAGETQYF. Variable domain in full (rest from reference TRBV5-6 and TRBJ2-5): DAGVTQSPTHLIKTRGQQVTLRCSPKSGHDTVSWYQQALGQGPQFIFQYYEEEERQRGNFPDRFSGHQFPNYSSELNVNALLLGDSALYLCASSSLVGTAGETQYFGPGTRLLVL.

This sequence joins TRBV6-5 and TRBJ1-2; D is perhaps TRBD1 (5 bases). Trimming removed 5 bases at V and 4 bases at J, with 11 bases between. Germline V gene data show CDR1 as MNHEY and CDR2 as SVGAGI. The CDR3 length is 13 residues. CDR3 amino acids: CASSPGWSYGYTF. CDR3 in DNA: TGTGCCAGCAGTCCAGGGTGGAGCTATGGCTACACCTTC.